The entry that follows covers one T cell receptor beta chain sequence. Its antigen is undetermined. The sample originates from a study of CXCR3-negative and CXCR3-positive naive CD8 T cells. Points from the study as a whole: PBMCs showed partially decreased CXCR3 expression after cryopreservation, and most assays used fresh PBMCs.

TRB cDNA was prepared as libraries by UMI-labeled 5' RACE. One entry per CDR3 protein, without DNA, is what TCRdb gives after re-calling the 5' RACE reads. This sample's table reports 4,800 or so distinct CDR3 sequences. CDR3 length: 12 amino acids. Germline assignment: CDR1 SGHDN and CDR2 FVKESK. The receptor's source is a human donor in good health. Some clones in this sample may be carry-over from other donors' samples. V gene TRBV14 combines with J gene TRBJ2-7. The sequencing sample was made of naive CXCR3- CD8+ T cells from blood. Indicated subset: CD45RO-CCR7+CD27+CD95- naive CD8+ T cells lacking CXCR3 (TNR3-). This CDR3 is CASSQGSYEQYF.